Reported below is one T cell receptor (beta chain). This record belongs to a study of T cell changes during pregnancy in multiple sclerosis. The ends lost 4 bases at V and 3 bases at J; junction bases unmatched: 5. Germline CDR1 KGHSH, CDR2 LQKENI. The CDR3 spans 15 residues. The data were produced by immunoSEQ multiplex PCR, yet TCRdb's version contains in-frame clones alone and is incomplete. The sample consists of some 120,000 clones, about 93% of them appearing once. This TCR derives from a female donor with multiple sclerosis, enrolled in a pregnancy study. Sample: peripheral blood, taken before pregnancy. The chain recombines TRBV18 with TRBJ2-7, with 11 positions matching TRBD1. CDR3 nucleotide sequence: TGTGCCAGCTCACGGACAGGGGGCGAATTCTACGAGCAGTACTTC. It specifies CASSRTGGEFYEQYF.